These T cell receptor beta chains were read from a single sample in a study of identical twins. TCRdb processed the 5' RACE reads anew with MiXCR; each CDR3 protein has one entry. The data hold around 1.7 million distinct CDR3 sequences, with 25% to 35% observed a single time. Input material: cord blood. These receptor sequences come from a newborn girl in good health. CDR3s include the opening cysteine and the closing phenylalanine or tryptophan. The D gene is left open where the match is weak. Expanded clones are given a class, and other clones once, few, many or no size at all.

CDR3nt: TGCAGTGCTAGTTTCCCCGGCATGAACACTGAAGCTTTCTTT
CDR3aa: CSASFPGMNTEAFF
d_gene: .
j_gene: TRBJ1-1
abundance: few
v_gene: TRBV20-1

CDR3nt: TGTGCCTGGAGTGGGGACAACTATGGCTACACCTTC
CDR3aa: CAWSGDNYGYTF
d_gene: .
j_gene: TRBJ1-2
abundance: .
v_gene: TRBV30

CDR3nt: TGTGCCAGCAGCCCTACTATGAGGCCGGTAACTGAAGCTTTCTTT
CDR3aa: CASSPTMRPVTEAFF
d_gene: .
j_gene: TRBJ1-1
abundance: few
v_gene: TRBV7-7

CDR3nt: TGTGCCAGCAGTCCCAATCCGGGACAGGGTTCAGAGACCCAGTACTTC
CDR3aa: CASSPNPGQGSETQYF
d_gene: TRBD1
j_gene: TRBJ2-5
abundance: .
v_gene: TRBV28

CDR3nt: TGTGCCAGCAGCTTAATCTCGGGACTAGCAGGGGATACGCAGTATTTT
CDR3aa: CASSLISGLAGDTQYF
d_gene: TRBD2
j_gene: TRBJ2-3
abundance: few
v_gene: TRBV11-2

CDR3nt: TGTGCCAGCAGTTCCCCCGGGACACTTTACAATGAGCAGTTCTTC
CDR3aa: CASSSPGTLYNEQFF
d_gene: .
j_gene: TRBJ2-1
abundance: .
v_gene: TRBV27

CDR3nt: TGCAGTGCTAGAGACAGGGACAGACGTTACTACGAGCAGTACTTC
CDR3aa: CSARDRDRRYYEQYF
d_gene: TRBD1
j_gene: TRBJ2-7
abundance: .
v_gene: TRBV20-1

CDR3nt: TGTGCCAGCAGCCAAGAAATCCCAAGGGCTTCCACTGAAGCTTTCTTT
CDR3aa: CASSQEIPRASTEAFF
d_gene: .
j_gene: TRBJ1-1
abundance: few
v_gene: TRBV14

CDR3nt: TGTGCCAGCAGCGCCCTAGCGGGTCCCTACAATGAGCAGTTCTTC
CDR3aa: CASSALAGPYNEQFF
d_gene: TRBD2
j_gene: TRBJ2-1
abundance: many
v_gene: TRBV9

CDR3nt: TGCGCCAGCAGCTTGGAACCGGGACAGGCTAACTATGGCTACACCTTC
CDR3aa: CASSLEPGQANYGYTF
d_gene: TRBD1
j_gene: TRBJ1-2
abundance: .
v_gene: TRBV5-1

CDR3nt: TGTGCCAGCAGTGAGACTATCCCAGAGACCCAGTACTTC
CDR3aa: CASSETIPETQYF
d_gene: .
j_gene: TRBJ2-5
abundance: few
v_gene: TRBV6-1

CDR3nt: TGTGCCAGCAGCTTATCGTCGGGAGGCCCTTCCTACGAGCAGTACTTC
CDR3aa: CASSLSSGGPSYEQYF
d_gene: TRBD2
j_gene: TRBJ2-7
abundance: .
v_gene: TRBV7-2

CDR3nt: TGTGCCATCAGTGAGTCGAAATCACCCCTCCACTTT
CDR3aa: CAISESKSPLHF
d_gene: .
j_gene: TRBJ1-6
abundance: .
v_gene: TRBV10-3

CDR3nt: TGCAGTGCTAGACCCGAGGGGGTGGCCAAAAACATTCGGTACTTC
CDR3aa: CSARPEGVAKNIRYF
d_gene: .
j_gene: TRBJ2-4
abundance: .
v_gene: TRBV20-1

CDR3nt: TGTGCCAGCAGTGAAGGGCTGGGGGCAGATACGCAGTATTTT
CDR3aa: CASSEGLGADTQYF
d_gene: .
j_gene: TRBJ2-3
abundance: .
v_gene: TRBV6-1

CDR3nt: TGTGCTAGTGGCCTGGGAGGGGTTTTAAATGAGCAGTTCTTC
CDR3aa: CASGLGGVLNEQFF
d_gene: TRBD2
j_gene: TRBJ2-1
abundance: few
v_gene: TRBV12-5

CDR3nt: TGTGCCAGCAGTCCCCAGGGTCCCAGGTCCAGTGAGCAGTACTTC
CDR3aa: CASSPQGPRSSEQYF
d_gene: .
j_gene: TRBJ2-5
abundance: .
v_gene: TRBV12-3/TRBV12-4

CDR3nt: TGTGCCAGCAGCCAAGATCGTGGCAAAACCCGCACAGATACGCAGTATTTT
CDR3aa: CASSQDRGKTRTDTQYF
d_gene: .
j_gene: TRBJ2-3
abundance: .
v_gene: TRBV4-2

CDR3nt: TGTGCCAGCACCGGGACTAGGGGGAACATTCAGTACTTC
CDR3aa: CASTGTRGNIQYF
d_gene: TRBD2
j_gene: TRBJ2-4
abundance: few
v_gene: TRBV6-2/TRBV6-3

CDR3nt: TGCAGCGTTGAAGCCCGCGGCAGGGACTATGGCTACACCTTC
CDR3aa: CSVEARGRDYGYTF
d_gene: .
j_gene: TRBJ1-2
abundance: few
v_gene: TRBV29-1

CDR3nt: TGTGCCAGCAGTCCCGTTTGGGGGTCCGGGACCAAAAACATTCAGTACTTC
CDR3aa: CASSPVWGSGTKNIQYF
d_gene: .
j_gene: TRBJ2-4
abundance: few
v_gene: TRBV6-6

CDR3nt: TGTGCCAGCAGTCTACAGGGGGGATTCGGGGAGCTGTTTTTT
CDR3aa: CASSLQGGFGELFF
d_gene: TRBD1
j_gene: TRBJ2-2
abundance: .
v_gene: TRBV28

CDR3nt: TGTGCCAGCGGCCCCGGGACGGCTAACAATGAGCAGTACTTC
CDR3aa: CASGPGTANNEQYF
d_gene: .
j_gene: TRBJ2-7
abundance: .
v_gene: TRBV2

CDR3nt: TGCGCCAGCAGCCCAGGACTAGCGGGTATCGGGGAGCTGTTTTTT
CDR3aa: CASSPGLAGIGELFF
d_gene: TRBD2
j_gene: TRBJ2-2
abundance: .
v_gene: TRBV4-1

CDR3nt: TGTGCCAGCAGTCAGCTTACCCACATGAACACTGAAGCTTTCTTT
CDR3aa: CASSQLTHMNTEAFF
d_gene: .
j_gene: TRBJ1-1
abundance: once
v_gene: TRBV27

CDR3nt: TGTGCCAGCAGCTTGGCACTCGACGGGCAAGAGACCCAGTACTTC
CDR3aa: CASSLALDGQETQYF
d_gene: .
j_gene: TRBJ2-5
abundance: few
v_gene: TRBV5-6

CDR3nt: TGCGCCAGCAGCACATCTAGCGGTAACCAAGAGACCCAGTACTTC
CDR3aa: CASSTSSGNQETQYF
d_gene: TRBD2
j_gene: TRBJ2-5
abundance: .
v_gene: TRBV5-1

CDR3nt: TGTGCCAGCAGCACAATCCGGGACAGGGCGAATGAGCAGTTCTTC
CDR3aa: CASSTIRDRANEQFF
d_gene: TRBD1
j_gene: TRBJ2-1
abundance: .
v_gene: TRBV11-2

CDR3nt: TGTGCCAGCAATAGGGAACAGGGTTGGCATTATGAGCAGTTCTTC
CDR3aa: CASNREQGWHYEQFF
d_gene: .
j_gene: TRBJ2-1
abundance: .
v_gene: TRBV6-1

CDR3nt: TGTGCCTGGAGCAGGGGGGCCACTGAAGCTTTCTTT
CDR3aa: CAWSRGATEAFF
d_gene: TRBD1
j_gene: TRBJ1-1
abundance: .
v_gene: TRBV30

CDR3nt: TGCGCCAGCAGCTTCGGCGGAGCCCACTACAATGAGCAGTACTTC
CDR3aa: CASSFGGAHYNEQYF
d_gene: .
j_gene: TRBJ2-7
abundance: .
v_gene: TRBV5-1

CDR3nt: TGTGCCAGCAGTGAATACAGAGACCGCACCTTC
CDR3aa: CASSEYRDRTF
d_gene: .
j_gene: TRBJ1-2
abundance: .
v_gene: TRBV2

CDR3nt: TGTGCCAGCAGCTTAGCGGCGACTAGCGGGGGCCATGAGCAGTTCTTC
CDR3aa: CASSLAATSGGHEQFF
d_gene: TRBD2
j_gene: TRBJ2-1
abundance: .
v_gene: TRBV7-6

CDR3nt: TGTGCCAGCAGCAAGCCGGGACAGGGCTACACAGATACGCAGTATTTT
CDR3aa: CASSKPGQGYTDTQYF
d_gene: TRBD1
j_gene: TRBJ2-3
abundance: .
v_gene: TRBV13

CDR3nt: TGTGCCATCAGTGAGTCGACAGAGATGCAAGAGACCCAGTACTTC
CDR3aa: CAISESTEMQETQYF
d_gene: .
j_gene: TRBJ2-5
abundance: many
v_gene: TRBV10-3

CDR3nt: TGCAGTGCTATCCGGACGTCTTCCTACGAGCAGTACTTC
CDR3aa: CSAIRTSSYEQYF
d_gene: .
j_gene: TRBJ2-7
abundance: .
v_gene: TRBV20-1

CDR3nt: TGCAGTGCTAGCAGGGGCTATAACACTGAAGCTTTCTTT
CDR3aa: CSASRGYNTEAFF
d_gene: .
j_gene: TRBJ1-1
abundance: .
v_gene: TRBV20-1

CDR3nt: TGTGCCAGCAGTTCCGAGCGGGGGGCCCCCACAGATACGCAGTATTTT
CDR3aa: CASSSERGAPTDTQYF
d_gene: TRBD2
j_gene: TRBJ2-3
abundance: .
v_gene: TRBV6-5

CDR3nt: TGCAGTGCTAGCAGCCTTCTATCCTACGAGCAGTACTTC
CDR3aa: CSASSLLSYEQYF
d_gene: .
j_gene: TRBJ2-7
abundance: .
v_gene: TRBV20-1

CDR3nt: TGCGCCAGCAGCTTGGCGGCCGCTAGCGGGATTTTTAAGTTCTTC
CDR3aa: CASSLAAASGIFKFF
d_gene: TRBD2
j_gene: TRBJ2-1
abundance: .
v_gene: TRBV5-1

CDR3nt: TGTGCCAGCAGCCAAGGGGACAGGGGGCGCGGGGCCAACGTCCTGACTTTC
CDR3aa: CASSQGDRGRGANVLTF
d_gene: TRBD1
j_gene: TRBJ2-6
abundance: .
v_gene: TRBV3-1

CDR3nt: TGCAGTGCTTCACTAGCGGGCCAAATCACAGATACGCAGTATTTT
CDR3aa: CSASLAGQITDTQYF
d_gene: TRBD2
j_gene: TRBJ2-3
abundance: few
v_gene: TRBV20-1

CDR3nt: TGTGCCAGCAGCTTAGAAGGAATCTCCTACGAGCAGTACTTC
CDR3aa: CASSLEGISYEQYF
d_gene: .
j_gene: TRBJ2-7
abundance: many
v_gene: TRBV7-9

CDR3nt: TGCAGCGTTGGTTGGAGGGGGCAACATGGCTACACCTTC
CDR3aa: CSVGWRGQHGYTF
d_gene: TRBD1
j_gene: TRBJ1-2
abundance: .
v_gene: TRBV29-1

CDR3nt: TGTGCCAGCAGTTTAATAACAGGAAACACTGAAGCTTTCTTT
CDR3aa: CASSLITGNTEAFF
d_gene: .
j_gene: TRBJ1-1
abundance: few
v_gene: TRBV12-3/TRBV12-4

CDR3nt: TGTGCCAGCAGCTCCCCGGGACAGGGTTACACAGATACGCAGTATTTT
CDR3aa: CASSSPGQGYTDTQYF
d_gene: TRBD1
j_gene: TRBJ2-3
abundance: .
v_gene: TRBV13

CDR3nt: TGTGCCAGCAGTCCCCCCGGGACAGTCTATGGCTACACCTTC
CDR3aa: CASSPPGTVYGYTF
d_gene: TRBD1
j_gene: TRBJ1-2
abundance: many
v_gene: TRBV28

CDR3nt: TGTGCCAGCAGTACCCGGACAGGGGCTCAGCCCCAGCATTTT
CDR3aa: CASSTRTGAQPQHF
d_gene: TRBD1
j_gene: TRBJ1-5
abundance: .
v_gene: TRBV2

CDR3nt: TGTGCCAGCAGCAACGCCCCGGGACAAAATAATGAAAAACTGTTTTTT
CDR3aa: CASSNAPGQNNEKLFF
d_gene: .
j_gene: TRBJ1-4
abundance: .
v_gene: TRBV5-5

CDR3nt: TGCAGCGTTGCAGGACTAGCGGGAGTCTCCTCCTACGAGCAGTACTTC
CDR3aa: CSVAGLAGVSSYEQYF
d_gene: TRBD2
j_gene: TRBJ2-7
abundance: .
v_gene: TRBV29-1

CDR3nt: TGTGCCAGCAGTTCCTATAAGCGGCCAAAGACCCAGTACTTC
CDR3aa: CASSSYKRPKTQYF
d_gene: .
j_gene: TRBJ2-5
abundance: few
v_gene: TRBV6-5

CDR3nt: TGTGCCAGCAGTTATGTCAGGGTCAAAGCTAACTATGGCTACACCTTC
CDR3aa: CASSYVRVKANYGYTF
d_gene: .
j_gene: TRBJ1-2
abundance: many
v_gene: TRBV6-6

CDR3nt: TGTGCCAGTGTTGCGGGGGTAGGCTACGAGCAGTACTTC
CDR3aa: CASVAGVGYEQYF
d_gene: TRBD2
j_gene: TRBJ2-7
abundance: .
v_gene: TRBV2